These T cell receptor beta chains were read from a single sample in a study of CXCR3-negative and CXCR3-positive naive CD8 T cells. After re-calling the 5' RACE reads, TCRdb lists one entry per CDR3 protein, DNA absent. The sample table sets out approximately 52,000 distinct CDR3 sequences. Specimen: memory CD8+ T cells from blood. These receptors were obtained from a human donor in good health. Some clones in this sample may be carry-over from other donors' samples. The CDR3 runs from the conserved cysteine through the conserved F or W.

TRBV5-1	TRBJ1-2	CASSFGREDYGYTF
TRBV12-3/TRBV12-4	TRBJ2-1	CASSFPRLAGVGEQFF
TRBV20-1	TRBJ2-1	CSARGVINYNDQFF
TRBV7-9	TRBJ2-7	CASSPDIRSYEQYF
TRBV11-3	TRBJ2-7	CASSPNWGVWGEQYF
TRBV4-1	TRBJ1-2	CASSQDREIYGYTF
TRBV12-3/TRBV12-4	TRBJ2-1	CASSLLGGRAWNEQFF
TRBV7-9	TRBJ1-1	CASSRTGGRYTEAFF
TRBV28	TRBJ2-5	CASTVDRGTRETQYF
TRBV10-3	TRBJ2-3	CAIRSNDMSTDTQYF
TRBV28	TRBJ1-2	CASYRGRSPFWYGYTF
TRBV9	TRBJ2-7	CASSVAIGGYEQYF
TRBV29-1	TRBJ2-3	CSARLAADTQYF
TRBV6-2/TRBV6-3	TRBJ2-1	CASSYSSFTTEQFF
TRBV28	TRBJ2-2	CASTLRLPGQMLNTGELFF
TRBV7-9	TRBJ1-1	CASRKGSGTEAFF
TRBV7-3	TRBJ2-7	CASSPSSGGASGEQYF
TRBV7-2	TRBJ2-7	CASSHSGISYEQYF
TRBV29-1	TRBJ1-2	CSVAGNYGYTF
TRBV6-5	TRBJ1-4	CASSYGGLEKLFF
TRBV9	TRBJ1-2	CASSPAGGLYGYTF
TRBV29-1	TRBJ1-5	CSVAVGSGPNQPQHF
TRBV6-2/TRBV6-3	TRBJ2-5	CASIDWYQETQYF
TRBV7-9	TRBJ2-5	CASSFLADETQYF
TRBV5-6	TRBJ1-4	CASSGQTATNEKLFF
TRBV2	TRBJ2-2	CASSPLAGGTGELFF
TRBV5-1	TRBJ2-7	CASSLSTYEQYF
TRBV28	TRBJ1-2	CASSLGPYGYTF
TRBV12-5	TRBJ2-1	CASGLGNLYNEQFF
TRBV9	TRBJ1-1	CASSPRPTEAFF
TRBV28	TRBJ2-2	CASREPANTGELFF
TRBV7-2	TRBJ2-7	CASSLAGGAREQYF
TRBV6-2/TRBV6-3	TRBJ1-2	CASNPAGGIGYTF
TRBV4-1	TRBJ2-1	CASSLDPGHEQFF
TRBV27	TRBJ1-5	CASSWGVGQPQHF
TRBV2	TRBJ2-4	CASSEYRGLAKNIQYF
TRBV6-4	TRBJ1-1	CASSDEGHPGKAFF
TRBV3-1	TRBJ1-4	CASSQEGPTNEKLFF
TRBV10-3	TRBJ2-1	CATEPGDGEQFF
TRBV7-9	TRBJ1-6	CASTGSLSRSPLHF
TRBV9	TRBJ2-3	CASSEPGTQYF
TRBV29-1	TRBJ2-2	CSVLAGDNTGELFF
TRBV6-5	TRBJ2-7	CASTWTRALGYEQYF
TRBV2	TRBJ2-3	CASKTSGSLSTDTQYF
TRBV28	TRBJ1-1	CASSFPQLNTEAFF
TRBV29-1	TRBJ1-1	CSAVQGMNTEAFF
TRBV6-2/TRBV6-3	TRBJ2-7	CASSYGFEQYF
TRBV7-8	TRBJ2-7	CASTTGQGSYEQYF
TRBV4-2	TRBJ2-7	CASSHRSTGGDYEQYF
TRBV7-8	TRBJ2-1	CASSPRGLAGVSSYNEQFF
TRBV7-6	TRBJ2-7	CASSPSGGGYEQYF
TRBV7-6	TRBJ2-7	CASSPRPDDEQYF
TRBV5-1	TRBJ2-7	CASSPENRYEQYF